This is a list of T cell receptor beta chains from one sample in a study of T cell repertoires in cytomegalovirus infection. No antigen has been assigned to these receptors. TCRdb reanalysed the reads using MiXCR and keeps one entry per CDR3 protein. The data show some 920,000 distinct CDR3 sequences, roughly 30% seen once. Sample: cultured CD8+ T cells from PBMCs, taken from culture after CMV antigen stimulation. The receptors stem from a human donor in good health (CMV status not recorded). Some clones in this sample may be carry-over from other donors' samples. CDR3s include the opening cysteine and the closing phenylalanine or tryptophan. A D gene is named only where the DNA matches it firmly. Not all rows give a size; the values are once, few, many and, for expanded clones, a class.

clone_size: many; cdr3_length: 15; v_call: TRBV7-6; j_call: TRBJ2-1; d_call: TRBD2; cdr3_aa: CASSLSGGARNEQFF; cdr3_nt: TGTGCCAGCAGCTTGAGCGGGGGGGCGCGGAATGAGCAGTTCTTC
clone_size: few; cdr3_length: 13; v_call: TRBV27; j_call: TRBJ1-1; d_call: TRBD1; cdr3_aa: CASSLTGPYGAFF; cdr3_nt: TGTGCCAGCAGCTTGACAGGGCCTTATGGAGCTTTCTTT
clone_size: NA; cdr3_length: 17; v_call: TRBV10-1; j_call: TRBJ2-2; d_call: NA; cdr3_aa: CASSESPGARDTGELFF; cdr3_nt: TGCGCCAGCAGTGAGTCGCCGGGGGCCCGCGACACCGGGGAGCTGTTTTTT
clone_size: NA; cdr3_length: 14; v_call: TRBV18; j_call: TRBJ2-7; d_call: NA; cdr3_aa: CASSPTTEVYEQYF; cdr3_nt: TGTGCCAGCTCTCCCACTACAGAAGTCTACGAGCAGTACTTC
clone_size: few; cdr3_length: 14; v_call: TRBV20-1; j_call: TRBJ1-1; d_call: NA; cdr3_aa: CSARDRGISTEAFF; cdr3_nt: TGCAGTGCTAGAGACAGGGGAATATCCACTGAAGCTTTCTTT
clone_size: NA; cdr3_length: 14; v_call: TRBV19; j_call: TRBJ2-1; d_call: NA; cdr3_aa: CASSPLGQYNEQFF; cdr3_nt: TGTGCCAGTAGTCCTCTGGGGCAGTACAATGAGCAGTTCTTC
clone_size: NA; cdr3_length: 17; v_call: TRBV3-1; j_call: TRBJ2-7; d_call: NA; cdr3_aa: CASSQGAFGFEPYEQYF; cdr3_nt: TGTGCCAGCAGCCAAGGCGCGTTCGGATTTGAACCCTACGAGCAGTACTTC
clone_size: few; cdr3_length: 14; v_call: TRBV28; j_call: TRBJ1-4; d_call: TRBD1; cdr3_aa: CASSYRGLGEKLFF; cdr3_nt: TGTGCCAGCAGTTACAGGGGGCTCGGGGAAAAACTGTTTTTT
clone_size: few; cdr3_length: 17; v_call: TRBV6-2/TRBV6-3; j_call: TRBJ2-1; d_call: NA; cdr3_aa: CASSYSISRSSYNEQFF; cdr3_nt: TGTGCCAGCAGTTACTCTATTTCGAGGAGCTCCTACAATGAGCAGTTCTTC
clone_size: many; cdr3_length: 19; v_call: TRBV7-2; j_call: TRBJ1-1; d_call: TRBD1; cdr3_aa: CASSPHGGSGGWANTEAFF; cdr3_nt: TGTGCCAGCAGCCCCCATGGGGGGTCAGGGGGATGGGCGAACACTGAAGCTTTCTTT
clone_size: NA; cdr3_length: 13; v_call: TRBV7-3; j_call: TRBJ2-3; d_call: NA; cdr3_aa: CASSWEFSDTQYF; cdr3_nt: TGTGCCAGCAGCTGGGAATTCTCAGATACGCAGTATTTT
clone_size: NA; cdr3_length: 15; v_call: TRBV6-2/TRBV6-3; j_call: TRBJ2-2; d_call: NA; cdr3_aa: CASTPGLLNTGELFF; cdr3_nt: TGTGCCAGCACCCCGGGACTCCTGAACACCGGGGAGCTGTTTTTT
clone_size: NA; cdr3_length: 16; v_call: TRBV4-1; j_call: TRBJ2-2; d_call: TRBD1; cdr3_aa: CASSHPGTGGSGELFF; cdr3_nt: TGCGCCAGCAGCCACCCCGGGACAGGGGGCAGCGGGGAGCTGTTTTTT
clone_size: NA; cdr3_length: 15; v_call: TRBV27; j_call: TRBJ2-6; d_call: TRBD1; cdr3_aa: CASSPRTGLANVLTF; cdr3_nt: TGTGCCAGCAGTCCCCGGACAGGGTTGGCCAACGTCCTGACTTTC
clone_size: NA; cdr3_length: 11; v_call: TRBV27; j_call: TRBJ2-7; d_call: NA; cdr3_aa: CATKRAYEQYF; cdr3_nt: TGTGCGACCAAGAGAGCCTACGAGCAGTACTTC